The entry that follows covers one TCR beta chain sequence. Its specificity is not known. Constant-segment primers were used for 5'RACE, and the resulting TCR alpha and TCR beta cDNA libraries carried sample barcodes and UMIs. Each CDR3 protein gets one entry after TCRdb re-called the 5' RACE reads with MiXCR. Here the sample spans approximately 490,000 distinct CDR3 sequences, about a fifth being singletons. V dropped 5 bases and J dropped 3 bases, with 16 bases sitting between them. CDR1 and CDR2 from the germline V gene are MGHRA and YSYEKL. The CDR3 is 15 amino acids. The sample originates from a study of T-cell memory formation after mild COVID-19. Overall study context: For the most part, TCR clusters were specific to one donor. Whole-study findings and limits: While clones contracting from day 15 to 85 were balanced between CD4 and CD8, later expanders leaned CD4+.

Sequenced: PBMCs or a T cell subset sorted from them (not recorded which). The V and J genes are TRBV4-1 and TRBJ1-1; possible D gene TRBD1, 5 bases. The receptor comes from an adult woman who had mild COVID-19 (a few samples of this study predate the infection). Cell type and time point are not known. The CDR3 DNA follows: TGCGCCAGCAGCACGCGATGGGGCGAGCACACTGAAGCTTTCTTT. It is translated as CASSTRWGEHTEAFF.